The T cell receptor (beta chain) described here comes from a study of regulatory T cells in long-lasting Graves disease. Stated time point: newly diagnosed GD, antithyroid drugs for less than 3 months. Making the TCR library involved RNA that had been extracted from PBMCs. Germline V gene lookup returns CDR1 MNHNS and CDR2 SASEGT. Trimming shortened V by 1 base and J by 5 bases, and 12 bases separated the two germline ends. The length of the CDR3 is 15 residues. Libraries of TCR beta came from iRepertoire HTBI primers plus Arm-PCR of CDR3 regions. TCRdb reprocessed the multiplex PCR reads with MiXCR, giving one entry per CDR3 protein. This table has 550,000 to 650,000 distinct CDR3 sequences, approximately 16% appearing once. This same sample was also taken into another study, of T cells in Graves' hyperthyroidism and ophthalmopathy. That paper states: Also found in blood were most expanded thyroid clonotypes above 0.001.

The sequence was collected from a man aged 18 to 29 with Graves disease. Source: peripheral blood mononuclear cells (PBMCs), taken at new diagnosis, from a patient treated with antithyroid drugs. The chain links TRBV6-1 to TRBJ1-5; no reliable D call. CDR3 residues: CASSEGIIPHQPQHF. DNA for the CDR3: TGTGCCAGCAGTGAAGGAATCATACCTCATCAGCCCCAGCATTTT.